The 5 T cell receptor beta chains reported below all come from one sample, sequenced in a study of T-cell memory formation after mild COVID-19. TCRdb passed the 5' RACE reads through MiXCR, listing each CDR3 protein once. This table has approximately 150,000 distinct CDR3 sequences, 10% to 15% appearing once. The specimen sequenced was PBMCs or a T cell subset sorted from them (not recorded which). Source of these receptors: a man aged 18 to 29 who had mild COVID-19 (a few samples of this study predate the infection). Cell type and time point are not known.

This clonotype was counted ten times or more. In nucleotides, the CDR3 is TGCAGCGTTGAAGAACGTACCCGGGCGGCTTTCTTT. Its protein product is CSVEERTRAAFF. J is TRBJ1-1 and V is TRBV29-1; D is unresolved. The CDR3 is made up of 12 amino acids. Trimming stripped 0 bases from V and 11 bases from J, with 13 bases between. Per the germline V gene, CDR1 is SQVTM and CDR2 is ANQGSEA. Full variable domain (missing parts from reference TRBV29-1 and TRBJ1-1): SAVISQKPSRDICQRGTSLTIQCQVDSQVTMMFWYRQQPGQSLTLIATANQGSEATYESGFVIDKFPISRPNLTFSTLTVSNMSPEDSSIYLCSVEERTRAAFFGQGTRLTVV.

The V call is TRBV7-9, the J call TRBJ1-4; maybe TRBD1 (6 bases). From germline, CDR1 is SEHNR and CDR2 FQNEAQ (reference sequence). This CDR3 region has 21 residues. The ends were cut back, 4 bases at V and 1 base at J, with 28 bases in the middle. The CDR3 DNA sequence: TGTGCCAGCAGCTCTTACTCTTTCCAGATCCGGGACATCCTAACTAATGAAAAACTGTTTTTT. Amino acid sequence: CASSSYSFQIRDILTNEKLFF. Complete variable domain (other parts from reference TRBV7-9 and TRBJ1-4): DTGVSQNPRHKITKRGQNVTFRCDPISEHNRLYWYRQTLGQGPEFLTYFQNEAQLEKSRLLSDRFSAERPKGSFSTLEIQRTEQGDSAMYLCASSSYSFQIRDILTNEKLFFGSGTQLSVL.

This clonotype was seen many times. The chain recombines TRBV20-1 with TRBJ1-4; TRBD1 matches at 7 bases. Germline CDR1 DFQATT, CDR2 SNEGSKA (reference sequence). The V and J ends lost 6 bases and 7 bases, in that order; junction bases with no gene match: 8. CDR3 length: 13 residues. The CDR3 sequence is CSATGEWGEKLFF. The CDR3 DNA reads TGCAGTGCCACAGGGGAATGGGGTGAAAAACTGTTTTTT.

Only a few counts were recorded for this clonotype. The CDR3 nucleotides read TGTGCCAGCAGCCCCTCGGGGCGGGGGCAGATACAAGAGACCCAGTACTTC. This encodes CASSPSGRGQIQETQYF. The genes are TRBV7-8 and TRBJ2-5; TRBD2 might be the D (7 bases). The CDR3 has 17 amino acids. The germline V and J ends were trimmed by 5 bases and 2 bases, with 21 bases remaining between them. Germline CDR1 and CDR2: SGHVS and FQNEAQ. Complete variable domain (other parts from reference TRBV7-8 and TRBJ2-5): GAGVSQSPRYKVAKRGQDVALRCDPISGHVSLFWYQQALGQGPEFLTYFQNEAQLDKSGLPSDRFFAERPEGSVSTLKIQRTQQEDSAVYLCASSPSGRGQIQETQYFGPGTRLLVL.

The J gene is TRBJ1-5, the V gene TRBV20-1, with TRBD1 matching 7 bases. This CDR3 is 14 amino acids long. J gave up 6 bases and V 3 bases, and 8 bases lay outside the gene matches. Germline CDR1 and CDR2: DFQATT and SNEGSKA (reference sequence). The CDR3 spells CSARPDRRSQPQHF. The CDR3 DNA is TGCAGTGCTAGGCCGGACAGGAGGAGTCAGCCCCAGCATTTT.